Below are 22 T cell receptor beta chains sequenced from a single sample in a study of OX40 agonist ivuxolimab in advanced cancers. Library preparation was by the immunoSEQ multiplex PCR assay. Sourced from immuneACCESS, this table was stored by TCRdb with only in-frame sequences that have V and J called. A share of the clones is absent; for the studies checked, an unresolved V gene accounts for under half, and the remainder has no known explanation. The sample records 67,000 or so clones, about 82% of which are singletons. Clones ranked in the top ten supply 3% to 4.5% of the sample. The sample here was CD4+ or CD8+ T cells sorted from blood, taken in a trial of the OX40 agonist ivuxolimab. These receptors all come from an adult with an advanced solid tumor such as melanoma, head and neck, liver or kidney cancer.

The rearrangement links TRBV5-1 to TRBJ2-1, with TRBD1 identical over 10 bases. The CDR3 has 15 amino acids. V lost 0 bases and J lost 7; bases outside the gene matches: 4. The germline CDR1 and CDR2 sequences are SGHRS and YFSETQ. In DNA form, the CDR3 reads TGCGCCAGCAGCTTGGTGACAGGGGGCAAGAATGAGCAGTTCTTC. This translates into CASSLVTGGKNEQFF. Complete variable domain (other parts from reference TRBV5-1 and TRBJ2-1): KAGVTQTPRYLIKTRGQQVTLSCSPISGHRSVSWYQQTPGQGLQFLFEYFSETQRNKGNFPGRFSGRQFSNSRSEMNVSTLELGDSALYLCASSLVTGGKNEQFFGPGTRLTVL.

V is TRBV15 and J is TRBJ1-1; TRBD1 might be the D (5 bases). Germline V gene sequence: CDR1 LNHNV, CDR2 YYDKDF (reference sequence). With 6 bases removed from V and 1 base from J, the gap between germline ends came to 12 bases. There are 14 residues in the CDR3. The CDR3 sequence is CATSTRDGNTEAFF. The CDR3 bases are TGTGCCACCAGTACCCGGGACGGGAACACTGAAGCTTTCTTT.

V gene TRBV28 combines with J gene TRBJ2-2; D not resolved. V lost 3 bases, J lost 5 bases, and 7 bases lay in between. CDR1 MDHEN and CDR2 SYDVKM come from the germline V gene. This CDR3 has 13 amino acids. The CDR3 nucleotides read TGTGCCAGCAGTTTCCCCGGTACCGGGGAGCTGTTTTTT. It is translated as CASSFPGTGELFF. Combining the CDR3 with reference TRBV28 and TRBJ2-2 gives the whole variable domain DVKVTQSSRYLVKRTGEKVFLECVQDMDHENMFWYRQDPGLGLRLIYFSYDVKMKEKGDIPEGYSVSREKKERFSLILESASTNQTSMYLCASSFPGTGELFFGEGSRLTVL.

The chain links TRBV4-1 to TRBJ2-7; the match to TRBD2 covers 8 bases. The CDR3 totals 15 residues. The V segment lost 0 bases and the J segment 3 bases; nucleotides outside the gene matches: 4. Germline-derived CDR1 and CDR2 are MGHRA and YSYEKL. The CDR3 coding sequence is TGCGCCAGCAGCCAAGACCAGGGACTAGTCTACGAGCAGTACTTC. Amino acid sequence: CASSQDQGLVYEQYF.

The chain recombines TRBV5-5 with TRBJ2-7; 9 bases match TRBD2. This CDR3 is built from 15 residues. The germline V gene has CDR1 SGHKS and CDR2 YYEKEE (reference sequence). J gave up 4 bases and V 0 bases, and 5 bases lay outside the gene matches. CDR3 protein: CASSLENSGSYEQYF. The CDR3, as DNA: TGTGCCAGCAGCTTGGAGAATAGCGGGAGTTACGAGCAGTACTTC.

CDR3 amino acids: CAWSVLGETQYF. The DNA for the CDR3 is TGTGCCTGGAGTGTACTTGGAGAGACCCAGTACTTC. The chain links TRBV30 to TRBJ2-5; D gene unclear. The CDR3 runs 12 residues. Trimming removed 0 bases from V and 4 bases from J, with 6 bases in between. Germline V gene data show CDR1 as GTSNPN and CDR2 as SVGIG (reference sequence).

The chain links TRBV4-2 to TRBJ2-6; no definite D call. With 4 bases removed from V and 5 bases from J, the gap between germline ends came to 21 bases. Germline V gene sequence: CDR1 LGHNA, CDR2 YNFKEQ. The CDR3 covers 18 residues. Here the CDR3 reads CASSPGGRLQSRANVLTF. In nucleotides, the CDR3 is TGTGCCAGCAGCCCAGGCGGCAGGTTACAAAGTCGGGCCAACGTCCTGACTTTC.

Only a few counts were recorded for this clone. The V call is TRBV5-1, the J call TRBJ2-1; D perhaps matches TRBD2 (5 bases). The CDR3 loop spans 14 amino acids. Trimming shortened V by 7 bases and J by 0 bases, and 11 bases separated the two germline ends. Germline CDR1 and CDR2: SGHRS and YFSETQ. CDR3 loop: CASADSDSYNEQFF. DNA for the CDR3: TGCGCCAGCGCTGATAGCGACTCCTACAATGAGCAGTTCTTC.

Points on this clone: The junction does not match germline at one end; this may be a read error. V and J are TRBV7-9 and TRBJ1-1; weak D call: TRBD1 (6 bases). This CDR3 spans 11 amino acids. Germline CDR1 reads SEHNR; CDR2 reads FQNEAQ (reference sequence). The CDR3 is CASSLDLQGPF. CDR3 in DNA: TGTGCCAGCAGCTTAGACCTACAGGGACCCTTT. Together with reference TRBV7-9 and TRBJ1-1, the CDR3 gives the full variable domain: DTGVSQNPRHKITKRGQNVTFRCDPISEHNRLYWYRQTLGQGPEFLTYFQNEAQLEKSRLLSDRFSAERPKGSFSTLEIQRTEQGDSAMYLCASSLDLQGPFGQGTRLTVV.

The rearrangement joins TRBV29-1 to TRBJ2-1; D perhaps matches TRBD1 (6 bases). The germline V gene has CDR1 SQVTM and CDR2 ANQGSEA. The ends were cut back, 1 base at V and 7 bases at J, with 35 bases in the middle. The CDR3 is 21 residues long. CDR3 protein: CSVEVVITGKIAETRENEQFF. The CDR3 DNA sequence: TGCAGCGTTGAAGTAGTCATAACAGGGAAAATTGCCGAAACAAGAGAAAATGAGCAGTTCTTC.

This clone was found a few times. The chain is built from TRBV9 and TRBJ2-3, with 10 bases aligning to TRBD2. Trimming at V came to 4 bases and at J to 4 bases, leaving 3 bases not matched to a gene. Germline V lookup: CDR1 SGDLS, CDR2 YYNGEE. The CDR3 length is 14 residues. In DNA form, the CDR3 reads TGTGCCAGCAGCCCCCTAGCGGGAGCAGATACGCAGTATTTT. Translation gives CASSPLAGADTQYF.

The CDR3 nucleotides are TGCGCCAGCAGCCAAGGACGGTCTATAAGCTCCTACAATGAGCAGTTCTTC. This encodes CASSQGRSISSYNEQFF. The rearrangement links TRBV4-1 to TRBJ2-1; no firm D call. Germline assignment: CDR1 MGHRA and CDR2 YSYEKL. Trimming pared 1 base from V and 0 bases from J, leaving 13 bases between. The CDR3 is 17 amino acids.

The chain combines TRBV5-6 with TRBJ2-3; D uncertain. The CDR3 runs 14 residues. Germline assignment: CDR1 SGHDT and CDR2 YYEEEE. The germline V and J ends were trimmed by 1 base and 5 bases, with 11 bases remaining between them. The DNA for the CDR3 is TGTGCCAGCAGCTTGAGGGTGAGTGGAGATACGCAGTATTTT. This sequence encodes CASSLRVSGDTQYF.

This clone occurred a few times. The rearrangement links TRBV7-2 to TRBJ2-7; maybe TRBD2 (6 bases). Trimming cost V 3 bases and J 7 bases, with 10 bases left between them. Germline assignment: CDR1 SGHTA and CDR2 FQGNSA. The CDR3 sequence is 12 residues long. The DNA for the CDR3 is TGTGCCAGCAGCTTTACCGCGGGGGAGCAGTACTTC. Amino acid sequence: CASSFTAGEQYF.

This CDR3 is CATGTSGYNEQFF. CDR3 coding DNA: TGTGCCACCGGGACTAGCGGTTACAATGAGCAGTTCTTC. The V call is TRBV6-1, the J call TRBJ2-1; 11 nucleotides line up with TRBD2. The CDR3 runs to 13 residues. Looked up from germline, CDR1 is MNHNS and CDR2 is SASEGT. V trimming: 10 bases; J trimming: 4 bases; junction bases outside the gene matches: 3.

The chain couples TRBV13 to TRBJ1-2; weak D call: TRBD1 (5 bases). CDR3 size: 15 residues. Trimming pared 5 bases from V and 4 bases from J, leaving 17 bases between. Germline assignment: CDR1 PRHDT and CDR2 FYEKMQ (reference sequence). The CDR3 loop is CASSIDGGESYGYTF. The CDR3 DNA sequence: TGTGCCAGCAGCATTGATGGAGGGGAGAGCTATGGCTACACCTTC.

This chain joins TRBV28 and TRBJ2-5, with D tentatively TRBD2 (5 bases). Germline CDR1 MDHEN, CDR2 SYDVKM. V was cut by 10 bases and J by 4 bases, with 16 bases left in between. The CDR3 contains 13 residues. The CDR3 DNA reads as TGTGCCATTTCAACCGGGAAGGCAGAGACCCAGTACTTC. It specifies CAISTGKAETQYF.

The CDR3 DNA follows: TGTGCCAGCTGTAAGGAGTCCTACGAGCAGTACTTC. Translation gives CASCKESYEQYF. V and J are TRBV28 and TRBJ2-7; unclear D gene. The CDR3 spans 12 residues. V was pared by 8 bases and J by 1 base, with 9 bases between. From germline, CDR1 is MDHEN and CDR2 SYDVKM. The full variable domain, in which reference TRBV28 and TRBJ2-7 provide the parts outside the CDR3, is DVKVTQSSRYLVKRTGEKVFLECVQDMDHENMFWYRQDPGLGLRLIYFSYDVKMKEKGDIPEGYSVSREKKERFSLILESASTNQTSMYLCASCKESYEQYFGPGTRLTVT.

The rearrangement joins TRBV6-5 to TRBJ2-7; D is ambiguous. Germline-derived CDR1 and CDR2 are MNHEY and SVGAGI. The V and J ends lost 3 bases and 3 bases respectively, with 12 bases between them. The CDR3 sequence is 14 residues long. This CDR3 is CASSYTGLGYEQYF. CDR3 DNA sequence: TGTGCCAGCAGTTATACGGGCTTGGGCTACGAGCAGTACTTC.

V is TRBV14 and J is TRBJ2-2; D uncertain. CDR1 SGHDN and CDR2 FVKESK come from the germline V gene. V was trimmed by 3 bases and J by 1 base, leaving 15 bases between them. This CDR3 region has 17 residues. The CDR3 DNA follows: TGTGCCAGCAGCCATTTTTTGTGGAAGGGGAACACCGGGGAGCTGTTTTTT. Translating it yields CASSHFLWKGNTGELFF.

This clone has more than one count but fewer than ten. This chain connects TRBV5-4 to TRBJ2-3; TRBD2 matches at 7 bases. Germline lookup yields CDR1 SGHNT and CDR2 YYREEE (reference sequence). The CDR3 contains 15 residues. With 6 bases clipped from V and 2 bases from J, the junction kept 9 bases outside the gene matches. In nucleotides, the CDR3 is TGTGCCAGCACCTGGAGCGGGGCTTCCACAGATACGCAGTATTTT. This translates into CASTWSGASTDTQYF.

The CDR3 DNA follows: TGTGCCAGCAACGCAGCCCCCTACGAGCAGTACTTC. Amino acids: CASNAAPYEQYF. This chain joins TRBV6-6 and TRBJ2-7; D not certain. Per germline, CDR1 MNHNY and CDR2 SVGAGI (reference sequence). V shed 7 bases and J shed 2 bases, with 9 bases lying between them. The CDR3 sequence is 12 residues long.